The sequence of this TCR beta chain was determined in a study of monozygotic twins with inflammatory bowel disease. The CDR3 sequence is 15 residues long. From germline, CDR1 is SGDLS and CDR2 YYNGEE. From the 5' RACE reads, TCRdb lists one entry per CDR3 protein and no DNA. This table lists 300,000 to 350,000 distinct CDR3 sequences. This chain uses TRBV9 with TRBJ2-1; TCRdb designates TRBD1, a call that cannot be tested without DNA. Sequencing input: blood. The TCR originated in a human donor with ulcerative colitis or Crohn's disease, or a healthy co-twin of an affected twin (not recorded which). CDR3 sequence reads: CASSFGLDRSNEQFF.